The present T cell receptor beta chain was sequenced within a study of control samples from healthy donors and cancer patients. Assay used: immunoSEQ multiplex PCR; TCRdb lists only in-frame clones, some missing. Of some 130,000 clones listed, 80% to 95% are singletons. This CDR3 spans 14 amino acids. The V end lost 5 bases, the J end lost 1 base, and 12 bases lay between the germline ends. Germline assignment: CDR1 SGHNT and CDR2 YYREEE (reference sequence). This chain links TRBV5-4 with TRBJ1-2; D possibly corresponds to TRBD1 (5 bases). Source material: blood. The TCR originated in a man in his forties or fifties in good health. DNA for the CDR3: TGTGCCAGCAGGCCGCGGGACGGTAACTATGGCTACACCTTC. Its translation: CASRPRDGNYGYTF.